This T cell receptor beta chain comes out of a study of blood T cell repertoires in COVID-19. Study details: T cells, B-cell-depleted T cells, or PBMCs provided the cDNA or gDNA that served as material.

Assay: immunoSEQ multiplex PCR; the TCRdb copy retains only in-frame clones and omits some. This table holds over 200,000 clones, about four fifths found once. Enrollment of patients from Seattle took place during active infection, with longitudinal follow-up. Trimming cost V 5 bases and J 4 bases; bases outside gene matches: 3. This CDR3 is built from 15 residues. Germline-derived CDR1 and CDR2 are SGHTA and FQGTGA. The TCR originated in a woman aged 80 or over with COVID-19, enrolled during active disease. The chain is built from TRBV7-3 and TRBJ2-1; 12 bases align to TRBD2. Material: peripheral blood. The CDR3 region has the DNA TGTGCCAGCAGCATCCTAGCGGGAGGGTACAATGAGCAGTTCTTC. Translation: CASSILAGGYNEQFF.